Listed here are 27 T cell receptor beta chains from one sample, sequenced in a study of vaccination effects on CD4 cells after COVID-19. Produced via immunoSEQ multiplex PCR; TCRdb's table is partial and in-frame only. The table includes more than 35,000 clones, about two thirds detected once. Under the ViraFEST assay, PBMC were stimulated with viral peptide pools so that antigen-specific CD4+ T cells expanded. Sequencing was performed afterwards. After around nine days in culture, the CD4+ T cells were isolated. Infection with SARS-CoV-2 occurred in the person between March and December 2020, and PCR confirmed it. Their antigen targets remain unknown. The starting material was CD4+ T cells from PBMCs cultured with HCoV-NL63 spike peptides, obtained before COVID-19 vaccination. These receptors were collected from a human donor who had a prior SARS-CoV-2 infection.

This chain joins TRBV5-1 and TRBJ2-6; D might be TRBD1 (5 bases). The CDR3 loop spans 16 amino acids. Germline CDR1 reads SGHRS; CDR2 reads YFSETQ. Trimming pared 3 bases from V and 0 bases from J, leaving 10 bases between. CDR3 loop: CASSYRQTSGANVLTF. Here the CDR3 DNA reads TGCGCCAGCAGCTACCGACAGACCTCTGGGGCCAACGTCCTGACTTTC.

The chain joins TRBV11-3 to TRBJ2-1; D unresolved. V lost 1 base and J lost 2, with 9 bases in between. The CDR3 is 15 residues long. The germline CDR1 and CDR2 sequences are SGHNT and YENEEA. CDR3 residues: CASSLGQDAYNEQFF. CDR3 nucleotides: TGTGCCAGCAGCTTAGGGCAGGACGCCTACAATGAGCAGTTCTTC.

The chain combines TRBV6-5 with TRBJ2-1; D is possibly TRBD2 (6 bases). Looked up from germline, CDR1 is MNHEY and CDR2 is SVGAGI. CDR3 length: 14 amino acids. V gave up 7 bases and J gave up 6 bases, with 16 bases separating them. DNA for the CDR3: TGTGCCAGCAATAGGGGTAGCGGTAGCAATGAGCAGTTCTTC. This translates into CASNRGSGSNEQFF.

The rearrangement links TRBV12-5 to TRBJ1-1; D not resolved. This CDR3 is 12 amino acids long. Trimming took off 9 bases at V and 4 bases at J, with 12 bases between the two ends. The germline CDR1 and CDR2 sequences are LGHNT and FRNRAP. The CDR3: CASLRDATEAFF. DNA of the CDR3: TGTGCTAGCCTTAGGGATGCCACTGAAGCTTTCTTT.

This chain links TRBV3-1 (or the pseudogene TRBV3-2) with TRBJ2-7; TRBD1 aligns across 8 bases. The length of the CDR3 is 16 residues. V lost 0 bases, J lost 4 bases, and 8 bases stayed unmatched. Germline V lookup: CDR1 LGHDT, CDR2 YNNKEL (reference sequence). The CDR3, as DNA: TGTGCCAGCAGCCAAGAAGAACGGACAGGGTTTTACGAGCAGTACTTC. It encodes CASSQEERTGFYEQYF.

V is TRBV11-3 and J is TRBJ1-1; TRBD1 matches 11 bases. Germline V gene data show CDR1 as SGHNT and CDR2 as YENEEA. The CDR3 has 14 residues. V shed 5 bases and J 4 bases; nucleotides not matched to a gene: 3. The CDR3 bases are TGTGCCAGCAGCGGAGGGACAGGGGGCACTGAAGCTTTCTTT. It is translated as CASSGGTGGTEAFF. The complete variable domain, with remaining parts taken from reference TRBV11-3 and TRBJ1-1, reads EAGVVQSPRYKIIEKKQPVAFWCNPISGHNTLYWYLQNLGQGPELLIRYENEEAVDDSQLPKDRFSAERLKGVDSTLKIQPAELGDSAVYLCASSGGTGGTEAFFGQGTRLTVV.

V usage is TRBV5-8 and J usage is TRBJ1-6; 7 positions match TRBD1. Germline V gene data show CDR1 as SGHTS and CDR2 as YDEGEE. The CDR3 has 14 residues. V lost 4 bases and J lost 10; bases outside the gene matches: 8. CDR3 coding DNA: TGTGCCAGCAGCCGACGACAGGGAGGGTCACCCCTCCACTTT. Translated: CASSRRQGGSPLHF.

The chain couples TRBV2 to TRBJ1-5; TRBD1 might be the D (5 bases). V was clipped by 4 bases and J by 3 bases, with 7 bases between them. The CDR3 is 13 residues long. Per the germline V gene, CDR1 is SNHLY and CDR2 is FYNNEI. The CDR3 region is CASSAGHNQPQHF. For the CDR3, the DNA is TGTGCCAGCAGTGCAGGGCACAATCAGCCCCAGCATTTT.

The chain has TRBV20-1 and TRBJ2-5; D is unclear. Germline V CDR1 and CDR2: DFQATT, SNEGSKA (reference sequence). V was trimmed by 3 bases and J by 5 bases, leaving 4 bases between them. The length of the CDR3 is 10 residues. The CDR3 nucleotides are TGCAGTGCTAGTTCTGAGACCCAGTACTTC. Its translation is CSASSETQYF.

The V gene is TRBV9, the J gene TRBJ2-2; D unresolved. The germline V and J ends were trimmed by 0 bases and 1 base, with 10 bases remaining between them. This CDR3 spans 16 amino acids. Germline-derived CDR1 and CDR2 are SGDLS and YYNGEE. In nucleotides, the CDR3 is TGTGCCAGCAGCGTAGGATCGGGCGTGAACACCGGGGAGCTGTTTTTT. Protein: CASSVGSGVNTGELFF. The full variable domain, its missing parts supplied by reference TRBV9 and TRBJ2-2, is DSGVTQTPKHLITATGQRVTLRCSPRSGDLSVYWYQQSLDQGLQFLIQYYNGEERAKGNILERFSAQQFPDLHSELNLSSLELGDSALYFCASSVGSGVNTGELFFGEGSRLTVL.

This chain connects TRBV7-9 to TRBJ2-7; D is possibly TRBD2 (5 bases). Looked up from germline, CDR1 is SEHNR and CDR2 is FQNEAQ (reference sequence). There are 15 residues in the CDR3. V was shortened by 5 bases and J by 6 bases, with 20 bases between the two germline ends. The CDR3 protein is CASSNNAGRAPEQYF. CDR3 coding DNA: TGTGCCAGCAGCAATAATGCGGGTCGGGCGCCCGAGCAGTACTTC.

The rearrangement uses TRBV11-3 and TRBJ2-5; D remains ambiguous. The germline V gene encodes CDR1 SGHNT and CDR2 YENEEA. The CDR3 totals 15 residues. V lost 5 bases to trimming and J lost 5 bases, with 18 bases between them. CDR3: CASSRQDRLGETQYF. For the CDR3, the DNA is TGTGCCAGCAGCCGCCAGGACCGGCTAGGGGAGACCCAGTACTTC.

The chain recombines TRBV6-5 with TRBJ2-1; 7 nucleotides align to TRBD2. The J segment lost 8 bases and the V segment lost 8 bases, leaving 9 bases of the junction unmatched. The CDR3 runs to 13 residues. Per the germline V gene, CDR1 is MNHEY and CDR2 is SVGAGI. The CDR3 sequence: CASVGGGPHEQFF. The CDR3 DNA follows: TGTGCCAGCGTGGGGGGAGGGCCACATGAGCAGTTCTTC.

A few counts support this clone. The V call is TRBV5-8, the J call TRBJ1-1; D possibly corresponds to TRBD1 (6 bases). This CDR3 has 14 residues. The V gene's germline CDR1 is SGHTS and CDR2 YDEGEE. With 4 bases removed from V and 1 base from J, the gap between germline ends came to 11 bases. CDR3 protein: CASSRPGENTEAFF. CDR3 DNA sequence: TGTGCCAGCAGCCGCCCAGGGGAGAACACTGAAGCTTTCTTT.

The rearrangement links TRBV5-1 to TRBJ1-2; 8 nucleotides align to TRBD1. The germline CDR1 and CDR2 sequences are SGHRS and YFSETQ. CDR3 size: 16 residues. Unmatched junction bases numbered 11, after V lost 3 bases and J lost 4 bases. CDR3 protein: CASSSPTGQGGYGYTF. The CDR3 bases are TGCGCCAGCAGCTCGCCAACTGGACAGGGAGGCTATGGCTACACCTTC.

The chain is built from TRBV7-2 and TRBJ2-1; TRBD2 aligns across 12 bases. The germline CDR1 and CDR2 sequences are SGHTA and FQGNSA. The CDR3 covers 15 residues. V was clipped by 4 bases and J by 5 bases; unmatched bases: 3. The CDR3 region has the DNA TGTGCCAGCAGCTCAAGACTAGCGGGAGACAATGAGCAGTTCTTC. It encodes CASSSRLAGDNEQFF.

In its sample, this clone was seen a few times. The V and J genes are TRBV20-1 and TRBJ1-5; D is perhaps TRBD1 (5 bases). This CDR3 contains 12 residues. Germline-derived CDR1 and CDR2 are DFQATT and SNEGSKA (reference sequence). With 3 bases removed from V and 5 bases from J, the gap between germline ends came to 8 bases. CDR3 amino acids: CSASRGDQPQHF. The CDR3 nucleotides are TGCAGTGCTAGTAGAGGGGATCAGCCCCAGCATTTT.

The CDR3 loop reads CASSQGSRSQETQYF. CDR3 nucleotide sequence: TGCGCCAGCAGCCAAGGGTCCAGGTCGCAAGAGACCCAGTACTTC. The chain employs TRBV4-3 and TRBJ2-5, with no clear D. CDR3 length: 15 amino acids. V lost 1 base and J lost 2, with 11 bases in between. Per the germline V gene, CDR1 is LGHNA and CDR2 is YSLEER.

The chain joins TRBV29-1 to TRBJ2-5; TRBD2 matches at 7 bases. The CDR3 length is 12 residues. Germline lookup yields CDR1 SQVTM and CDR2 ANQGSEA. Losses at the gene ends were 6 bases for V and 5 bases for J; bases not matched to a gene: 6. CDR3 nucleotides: TGCAGCGTGGGAGGGTTGAGGGAGACCCAGTACTTC. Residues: CSVGGLRETQYF. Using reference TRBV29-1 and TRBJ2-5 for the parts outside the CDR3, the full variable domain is SAVISQKPSRDICQRGTSLTIQCQVDSQVTMMFWYRQQPGQSLTLIATANQGSEATYESGFVIDKFPISRPNLTFSTLTVSNMSPEDSSIYLCSVGGLRETQYFGPGTRLLVL.

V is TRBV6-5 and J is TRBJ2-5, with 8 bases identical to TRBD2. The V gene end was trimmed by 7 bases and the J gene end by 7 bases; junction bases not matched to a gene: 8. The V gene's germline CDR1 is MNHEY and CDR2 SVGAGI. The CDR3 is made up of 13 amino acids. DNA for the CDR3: TGTGCCAGCACTAGAACTAGCGGAGGGACCCAGTACTTC. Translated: CASTRTSGGTQYF.

This chain's CDR3 is CASSRKLAGDNTGELFF. In nucleotides, the CDR3 is TGTGCCAGTAGTAGGAAACTAGCGGGAGATAACACCGGGGAGCTGTTTTTT. The gene calls are TRBV19 and TRBJ2-2, with TRBD2 matching over 11 bases. Unmatched junction bases numbered 6, after V lost 4 bases and J lost 2 bases. There are 17 residues in the CDR3. Germline CDR1 is LNHDA and CDR2 is SQIVND (reference sequence).

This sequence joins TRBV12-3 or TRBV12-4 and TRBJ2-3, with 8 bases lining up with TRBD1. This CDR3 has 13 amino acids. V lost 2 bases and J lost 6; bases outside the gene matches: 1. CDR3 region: CASSLRTGDTQYF. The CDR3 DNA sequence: TGTGCCAGCAGTTTAAGGACAGGGGATACGCAGTATTTT.

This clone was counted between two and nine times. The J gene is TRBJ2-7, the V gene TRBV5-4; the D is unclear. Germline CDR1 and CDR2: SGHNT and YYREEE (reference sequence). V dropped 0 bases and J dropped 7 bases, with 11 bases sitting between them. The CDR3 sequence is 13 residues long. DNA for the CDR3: TGTGCCAGCAGCTTGGGGCTTGCTAGGGAGCAGTACTTC. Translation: CASSLGLAREQYF.

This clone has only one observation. The CDR3: CASNVVGNQPQHF. The CDR3 coding sequence is TGTGCCAGCAACGTGGTAGGCAATCAGCCCCAGCATTTT. The rearrangement links TRBV2 to TRBJ1-5; D unresolved. Between the trimmed V and J ends, which lost 7 bases and 2 bases, there was a span of 9 bases. Germline CDR1 is SNHLY and CDR2 is FYNNEI. The CDR3 is 13 residues long.

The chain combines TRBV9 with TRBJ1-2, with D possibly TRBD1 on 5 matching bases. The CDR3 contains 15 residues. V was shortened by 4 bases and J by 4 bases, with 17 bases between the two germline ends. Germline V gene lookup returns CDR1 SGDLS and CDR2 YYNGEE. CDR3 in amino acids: CASSPPPFGGYGYTF. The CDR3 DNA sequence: TGTGCCAGCAGCCCACCCCCCTTCGGGGGCTATGGCTACACCTTC.

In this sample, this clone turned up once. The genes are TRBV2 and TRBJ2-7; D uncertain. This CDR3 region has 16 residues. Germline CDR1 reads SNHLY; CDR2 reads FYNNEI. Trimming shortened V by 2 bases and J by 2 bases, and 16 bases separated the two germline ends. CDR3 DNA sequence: TGTGCCAGCAGTGAAATTTTATTCGAGTATCCCTACGAGCAGTACTTC. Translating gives CASSEILFEYPYEQYF.

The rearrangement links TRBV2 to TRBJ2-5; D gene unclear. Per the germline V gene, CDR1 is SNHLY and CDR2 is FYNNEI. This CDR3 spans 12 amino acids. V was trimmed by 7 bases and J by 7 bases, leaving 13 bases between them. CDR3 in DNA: TGTGCCAGCACCCCTCTAGATGGGACCCAGTACTTC. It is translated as CASTPLDGTQYF.